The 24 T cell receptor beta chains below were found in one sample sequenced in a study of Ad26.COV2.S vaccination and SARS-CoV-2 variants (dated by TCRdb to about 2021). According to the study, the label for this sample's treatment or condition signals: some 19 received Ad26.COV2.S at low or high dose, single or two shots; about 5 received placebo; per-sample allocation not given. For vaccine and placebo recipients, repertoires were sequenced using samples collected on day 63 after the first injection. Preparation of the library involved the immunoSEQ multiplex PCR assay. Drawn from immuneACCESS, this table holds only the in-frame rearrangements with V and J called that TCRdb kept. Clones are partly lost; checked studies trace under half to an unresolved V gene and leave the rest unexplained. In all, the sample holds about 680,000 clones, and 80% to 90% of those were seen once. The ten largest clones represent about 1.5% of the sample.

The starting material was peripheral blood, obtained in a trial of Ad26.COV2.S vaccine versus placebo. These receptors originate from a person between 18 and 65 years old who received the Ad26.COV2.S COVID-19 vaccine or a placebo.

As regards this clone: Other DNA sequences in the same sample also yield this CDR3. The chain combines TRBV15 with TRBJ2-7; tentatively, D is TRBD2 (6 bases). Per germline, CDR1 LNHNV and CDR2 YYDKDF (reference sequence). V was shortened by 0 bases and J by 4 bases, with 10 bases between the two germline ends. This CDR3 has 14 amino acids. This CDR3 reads CATSRDRGGYEQYF. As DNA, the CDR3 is TGTGCCACCAGCAGAGATCGAGGAGGGTACGAGCAGTACTTC.

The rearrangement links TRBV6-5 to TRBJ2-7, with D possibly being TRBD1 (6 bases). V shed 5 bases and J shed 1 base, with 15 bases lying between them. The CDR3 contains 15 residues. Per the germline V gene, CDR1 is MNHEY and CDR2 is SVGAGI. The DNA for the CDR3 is TGTGCCAGCAGTAAAACAGGGTCCCCTTCCTACGAGCAGTACTTC. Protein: CASSKTGSPSYEQYF.

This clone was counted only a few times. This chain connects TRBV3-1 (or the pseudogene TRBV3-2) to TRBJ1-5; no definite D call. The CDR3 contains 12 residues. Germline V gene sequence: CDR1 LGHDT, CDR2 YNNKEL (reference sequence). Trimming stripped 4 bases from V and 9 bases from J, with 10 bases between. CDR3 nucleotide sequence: TGTGCCAGCAGCCTCCCCCGGGGGCCCCAGCATTTT. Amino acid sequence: CASSLPRGPQHF.

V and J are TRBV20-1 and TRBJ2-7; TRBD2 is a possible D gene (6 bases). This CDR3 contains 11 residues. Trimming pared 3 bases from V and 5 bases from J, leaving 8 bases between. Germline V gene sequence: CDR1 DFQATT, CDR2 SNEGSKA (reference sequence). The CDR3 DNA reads TGCAGTGCTAGTAAGCGGGACGAGCAGTACTTC. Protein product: CSASKRDEQYF.

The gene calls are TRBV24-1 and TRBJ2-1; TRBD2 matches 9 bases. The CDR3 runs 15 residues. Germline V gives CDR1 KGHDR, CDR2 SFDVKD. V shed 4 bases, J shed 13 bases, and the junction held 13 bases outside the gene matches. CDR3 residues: CATSEPGLAVSPQFF. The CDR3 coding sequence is TGTGCCACCAGTGAACCGGGACTAGCCGTTTCCCCACAGTTCTTC.

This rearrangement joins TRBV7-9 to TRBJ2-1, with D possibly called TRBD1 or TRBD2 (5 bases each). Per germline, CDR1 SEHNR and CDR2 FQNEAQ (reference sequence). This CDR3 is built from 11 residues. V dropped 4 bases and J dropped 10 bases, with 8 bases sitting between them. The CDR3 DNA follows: TGTGCCAGCAGCTACGGGACGGAGCAGTTCTTC. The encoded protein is CASSYGTEQFF.

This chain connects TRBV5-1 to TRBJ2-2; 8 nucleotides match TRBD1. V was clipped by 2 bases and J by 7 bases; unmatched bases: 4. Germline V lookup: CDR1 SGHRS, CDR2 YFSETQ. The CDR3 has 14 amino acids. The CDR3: CASSFQGAVGELFF. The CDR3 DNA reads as TGCGCCAGCAGCTTCCAGGGGGCGGTCGGGGAGCTGTTTTTT.

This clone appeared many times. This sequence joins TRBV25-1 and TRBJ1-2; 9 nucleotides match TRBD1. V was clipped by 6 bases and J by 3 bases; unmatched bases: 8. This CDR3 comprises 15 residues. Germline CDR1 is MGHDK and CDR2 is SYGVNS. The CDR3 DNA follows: TGTGCCAGCAGGAGGACAGGGGAGTACGACTATGGCTACACCTTC. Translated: CASRRTGEYDYGYTF.

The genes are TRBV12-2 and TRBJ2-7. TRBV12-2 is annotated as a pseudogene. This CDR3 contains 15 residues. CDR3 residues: CASRLAYRGRYEQYF. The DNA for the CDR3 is TGTGCAAGTCGCTTAGCGTATAGGGGACGCTACGAGCAGTACTTC.

CDR3 nucleotides: TGCGCCAGCAGCCTCCGGGACAGCCAAGAGACCCAGTACTTC. Translating it yields CASSLRDSQETQYF. This sequence joins TRBV4-1 and TRBJ2-5; 7 bases line up with TRBD1. Germline CDR1 and CDR2: MGHRA and YSYEKL. Trimming took 4 bases from V and 1 from J; bases not matched to a gene: 3. The CDR3 is 14 amino acids.

CDR3 in amino acids: CSASKGAPYEQYF. The DNA for the CDR3 is TGCAGTGCTAGTAAAGGAGCCCCCTACGAGCAGTACTTC. The chain is built from TRBV20-1 and TRBJ2-7; unclear D gene. Trimming stripped 3 bases from V and 2 bases from J, with 11 bases between. Germline assignment: CDR1 DFQATT and CDR2 SNEGSKA (reference sequence). The length of the CDR3 is 13 residues.

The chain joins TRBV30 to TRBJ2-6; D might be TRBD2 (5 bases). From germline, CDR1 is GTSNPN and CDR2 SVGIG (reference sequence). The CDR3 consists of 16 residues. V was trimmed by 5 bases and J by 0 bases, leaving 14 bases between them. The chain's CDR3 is CAWGGGSSSGANVLTF. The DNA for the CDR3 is TGTGCCTGGGGAGGCGGCAGCAGCTCTGGGGCCAACGTCCTGACTTTC.

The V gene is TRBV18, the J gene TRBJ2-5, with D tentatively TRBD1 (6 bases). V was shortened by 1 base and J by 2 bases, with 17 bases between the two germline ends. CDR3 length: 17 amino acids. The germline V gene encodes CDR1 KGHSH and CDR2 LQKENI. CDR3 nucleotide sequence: TGTGCCAGCTCACCACTTGTTGATCAGGGGACGCAAGAGACCCAGTACTTC. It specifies CASSPLVDQGTQETQYF.

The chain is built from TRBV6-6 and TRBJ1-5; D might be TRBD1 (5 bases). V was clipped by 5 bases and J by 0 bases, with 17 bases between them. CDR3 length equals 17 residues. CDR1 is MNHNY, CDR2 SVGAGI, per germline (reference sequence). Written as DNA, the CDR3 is TGTGCCAGCAGTCCCAGGGTGGGGACGTATAGCAATCAGCCCCAGCATTTT. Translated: CASSPRVGTYSNQPQHF.

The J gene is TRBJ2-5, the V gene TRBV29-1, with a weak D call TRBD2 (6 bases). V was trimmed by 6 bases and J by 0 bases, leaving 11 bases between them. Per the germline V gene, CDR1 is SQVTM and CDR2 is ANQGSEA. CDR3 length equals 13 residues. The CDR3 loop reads CSVLADNQETQYF. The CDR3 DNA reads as TGCAGCGTCTTAGCGGATAACCAAGAGACCCAGTACTTC.

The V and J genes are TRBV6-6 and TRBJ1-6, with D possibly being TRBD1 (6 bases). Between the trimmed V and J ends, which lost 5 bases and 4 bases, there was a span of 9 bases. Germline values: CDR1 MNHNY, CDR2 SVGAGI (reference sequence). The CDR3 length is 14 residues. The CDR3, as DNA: TGTGCCAGCAGTCACGGACAGTATAATTCACCCCTCCACTTT. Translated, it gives CASSHGQYNSPLHF.

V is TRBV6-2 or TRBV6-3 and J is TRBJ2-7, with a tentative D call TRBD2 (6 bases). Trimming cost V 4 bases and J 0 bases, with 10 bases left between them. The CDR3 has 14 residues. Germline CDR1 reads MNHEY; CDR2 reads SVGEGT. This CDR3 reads CASSSGLSSYEQYF. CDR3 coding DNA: TGTGCCAGCAGTTCGGGACTGAGCTCCTACGAGCAGTACTTC.

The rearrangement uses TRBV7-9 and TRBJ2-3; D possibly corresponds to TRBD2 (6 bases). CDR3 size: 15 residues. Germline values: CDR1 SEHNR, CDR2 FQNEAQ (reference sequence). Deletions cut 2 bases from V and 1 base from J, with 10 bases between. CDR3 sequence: CASSLRASGTDTQYF. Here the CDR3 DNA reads TGTGCCAGCAGCTTAAGGGCTAGCGGCACAGATACGCAGTATTTT.

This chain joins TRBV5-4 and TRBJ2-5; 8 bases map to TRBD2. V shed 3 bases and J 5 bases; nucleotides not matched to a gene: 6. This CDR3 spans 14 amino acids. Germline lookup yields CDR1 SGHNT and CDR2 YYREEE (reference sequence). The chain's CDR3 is CASSSAGGWETQYF. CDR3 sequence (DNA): TGTGCCAGCAGCTCGGCGGGGGGTTGGGAGACCCAGTACTTC.

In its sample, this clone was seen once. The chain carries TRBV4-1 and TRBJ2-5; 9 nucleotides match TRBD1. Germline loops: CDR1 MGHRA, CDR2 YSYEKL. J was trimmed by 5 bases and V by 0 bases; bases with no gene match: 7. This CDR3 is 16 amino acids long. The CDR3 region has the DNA TGCGCCAGCAGCCAAGACAGGACAGGGGTAGGGGAGACCCAGTACTTC. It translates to CASSQDRTGVGETQYF.

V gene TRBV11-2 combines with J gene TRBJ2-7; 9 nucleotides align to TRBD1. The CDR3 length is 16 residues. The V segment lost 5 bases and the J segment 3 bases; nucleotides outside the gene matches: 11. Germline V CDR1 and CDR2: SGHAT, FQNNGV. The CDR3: CASSPLGGQGHYEQYF. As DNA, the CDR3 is TGTGCCAGCAGCCCCCTAGGGGGACAGGGCCACTACGAGCAGTACTTC.

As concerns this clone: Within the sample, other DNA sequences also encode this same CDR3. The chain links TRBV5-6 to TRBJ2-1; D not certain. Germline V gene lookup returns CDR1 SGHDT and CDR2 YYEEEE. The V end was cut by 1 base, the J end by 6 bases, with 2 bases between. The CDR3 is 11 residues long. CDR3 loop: CASSLLNEQFF. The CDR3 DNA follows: TGTGCCAGCAGCTTGCTCAATGAGCAGTTCTTC. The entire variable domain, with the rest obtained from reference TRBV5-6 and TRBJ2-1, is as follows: DAGVTQSPTHLIKTRGQQVTLRCSPKSGHDTVSWYQQALGQGPQFIFQYYEEEERQRGNFPDRFSGHQFPNYSSELNVNALLLGDSALYLCASSLLNEQFFGPGTRLTVL.

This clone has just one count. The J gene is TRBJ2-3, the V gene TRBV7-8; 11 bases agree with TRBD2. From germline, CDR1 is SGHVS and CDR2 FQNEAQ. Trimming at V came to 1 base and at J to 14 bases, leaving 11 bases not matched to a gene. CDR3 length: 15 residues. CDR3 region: CASSLEASGGIIRYF. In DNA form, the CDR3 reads TGTGCCAGCAGCTTAGAGGCTAGCGGGGGGATTATCCGGTATTTT.

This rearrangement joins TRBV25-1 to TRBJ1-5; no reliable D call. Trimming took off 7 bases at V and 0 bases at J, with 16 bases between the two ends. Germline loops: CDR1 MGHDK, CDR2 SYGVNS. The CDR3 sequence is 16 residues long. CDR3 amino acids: CASISRVGYSNQPQHF. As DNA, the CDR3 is TGTGCCAGCATTTCGAGGGTAGGATATAGCAATCAGCCCCAGCATTTT.